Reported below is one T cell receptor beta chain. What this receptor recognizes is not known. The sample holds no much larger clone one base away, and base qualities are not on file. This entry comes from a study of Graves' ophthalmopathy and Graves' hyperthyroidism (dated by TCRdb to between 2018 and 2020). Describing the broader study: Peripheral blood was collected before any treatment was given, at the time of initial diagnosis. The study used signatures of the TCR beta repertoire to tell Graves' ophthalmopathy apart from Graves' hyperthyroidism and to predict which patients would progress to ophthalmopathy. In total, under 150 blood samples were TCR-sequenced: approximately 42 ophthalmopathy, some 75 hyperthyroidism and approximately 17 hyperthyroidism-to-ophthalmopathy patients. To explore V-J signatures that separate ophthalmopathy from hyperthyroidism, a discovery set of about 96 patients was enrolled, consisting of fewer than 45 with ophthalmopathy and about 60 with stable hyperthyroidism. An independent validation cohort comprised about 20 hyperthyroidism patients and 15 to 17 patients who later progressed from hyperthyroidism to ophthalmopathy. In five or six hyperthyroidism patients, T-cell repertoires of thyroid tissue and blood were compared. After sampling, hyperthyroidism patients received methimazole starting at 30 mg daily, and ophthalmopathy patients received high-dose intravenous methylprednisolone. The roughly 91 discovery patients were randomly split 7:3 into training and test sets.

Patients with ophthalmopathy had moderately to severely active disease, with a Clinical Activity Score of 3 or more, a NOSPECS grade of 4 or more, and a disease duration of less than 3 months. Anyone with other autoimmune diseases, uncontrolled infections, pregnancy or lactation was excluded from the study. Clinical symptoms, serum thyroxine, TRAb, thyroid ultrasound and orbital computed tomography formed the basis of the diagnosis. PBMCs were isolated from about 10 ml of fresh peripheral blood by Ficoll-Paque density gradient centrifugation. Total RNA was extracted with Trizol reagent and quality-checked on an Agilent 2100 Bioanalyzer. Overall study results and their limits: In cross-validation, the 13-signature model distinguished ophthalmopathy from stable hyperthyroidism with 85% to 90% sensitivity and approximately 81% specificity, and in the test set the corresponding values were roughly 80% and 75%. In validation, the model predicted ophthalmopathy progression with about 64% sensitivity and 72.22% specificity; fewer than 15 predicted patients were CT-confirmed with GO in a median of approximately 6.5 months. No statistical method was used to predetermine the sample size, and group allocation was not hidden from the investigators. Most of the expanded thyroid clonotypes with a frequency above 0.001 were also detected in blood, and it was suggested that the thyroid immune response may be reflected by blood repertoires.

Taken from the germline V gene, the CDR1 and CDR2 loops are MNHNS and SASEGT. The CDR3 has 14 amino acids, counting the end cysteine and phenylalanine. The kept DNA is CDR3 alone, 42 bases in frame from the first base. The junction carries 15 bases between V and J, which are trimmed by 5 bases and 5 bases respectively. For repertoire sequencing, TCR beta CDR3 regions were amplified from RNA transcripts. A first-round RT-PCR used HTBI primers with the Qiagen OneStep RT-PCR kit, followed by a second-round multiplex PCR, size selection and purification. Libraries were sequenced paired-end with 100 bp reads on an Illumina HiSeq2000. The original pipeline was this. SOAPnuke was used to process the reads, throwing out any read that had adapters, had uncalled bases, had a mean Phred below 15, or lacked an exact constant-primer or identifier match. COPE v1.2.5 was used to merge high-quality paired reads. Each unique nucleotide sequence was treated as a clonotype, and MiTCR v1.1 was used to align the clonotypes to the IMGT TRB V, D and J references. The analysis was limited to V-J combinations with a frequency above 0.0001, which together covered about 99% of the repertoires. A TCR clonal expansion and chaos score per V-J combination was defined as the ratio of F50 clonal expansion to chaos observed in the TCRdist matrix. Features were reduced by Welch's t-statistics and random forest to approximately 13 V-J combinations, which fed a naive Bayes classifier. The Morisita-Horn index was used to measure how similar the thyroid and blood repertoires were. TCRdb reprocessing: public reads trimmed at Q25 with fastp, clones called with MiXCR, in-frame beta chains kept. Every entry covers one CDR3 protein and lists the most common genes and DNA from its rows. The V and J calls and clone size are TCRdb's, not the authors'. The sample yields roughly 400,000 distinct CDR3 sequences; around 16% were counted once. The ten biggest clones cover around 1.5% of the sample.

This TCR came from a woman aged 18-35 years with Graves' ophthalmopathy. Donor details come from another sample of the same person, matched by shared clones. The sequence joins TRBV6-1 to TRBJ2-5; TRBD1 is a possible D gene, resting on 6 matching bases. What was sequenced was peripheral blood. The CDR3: CASSPRQVWETQYF. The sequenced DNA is TGTGCCAGCAGTCCAAGACAGGTGTGGGAGACCCAGTACTTC.